What follows is one TCR beta chain and its context. What this receptor recognizes is not known. No base qualities exist here, and no much larger clone lies one base off it. Looking up the germline V gene yields CDR1 SGHRS and CDR2 YFSETQ. The CDR3 numbers 15 residues from cysteine through phenylalanine. Only the CDR3 portion is preserved as DNA: 45 bases, with reading frame beginning at the first base. The trim is 6 bases for V and 5 bases for J, with a gap of 20 bases between the germline ends. These data are taken from a study of blood T cell repertoires in COVID-19 (dated by TCRdb to the early 2020s). Regarding the study in general: The collaborator samples originated in the United States, Italy and Spain and spanned the acute and convalescent phases of COVID-19. The material from the prospective study consisted of cDNA or gDNA derived from T cells, B-cell-depleted T cells, or PBMCs. The dataset comprised deeply sampled blood TCRbeta repertoires from subjects exposed to, actively infected with, or recovered from COVID-19. The repertoires were released in a freely available public database intended as a resource for research on the immune response to SARS-CoV-2. The samples were drawn from two sources: the first 160 participants of the ongoing ImmuneRACE study, and 1,000 to 1,500 subjects contributed by 6 global collaborators. Nearly every sample came with metadata listing a de-identified subject ID, COVID-19 status, age in years and sex. Where available, HLA class I and class II types were obtained from metadata supplied by the sample provider rather than from assay-based typing.

The research as a whole found: The amount of clinical and demographic metadata varied by source and participant and was provided uncurated.

Enrolling through a virtual design, the prospective study's participants ranged in age from roughly 18 to 90 years and lived across 20 to 25 United States geographic areas. In the prospective study, participants were assigned to cohorts based on the clinical history participants reported in a screening survey and a study questionnaire. In the prospective study, whole blood, serum and a nasopharyngeal or oropharyngeal swab were collected from each participant by mobile phlebotomists. Over an approximately 2-month period, participants in the prospective study had the option of providing additional blood draws and questionnaires. Prospective study blood samples were shipped either frozen or at room temperature before DNA extraction. The immunoSEQ Assay, a bias-controlled multiplex PCR, was used to amplify TCRbeta CDR3 regions from genomic DNA. Per the authors' processing: Nucleated cell counts per sample were estimated from amplification of reference gene primers within the assay. To quantify the absolute abundance of each unique TCRbeta CDR3 rearrangement, sequence reads were collapsed and filtered. For each sample, productive Simpson clonality was calculated by taking the square root of Simpson's diversity index across productive rearrangements. In TCRdb, the immuneACCESS table is reduced to in-frame sequences with V and J assigned. These tables do not hold every clone; where another copy was compared, an unresolved V gene accounts for under half, and the others remain unexplained. From that table come the V and J calls and clone size; the DNA was used to work out D and trimming. The sample includes 200,000 to 250,000 clones, with around 84% observed a single time. Over 7% of the sample rests with the top ten.

The specimen sequenced was PBMCs or T cells enriched from blood (not recorded which). This TCR was sampled from a woman aged 40 to 49 with acute COVID-19. The V gene is TRBV5-1 and the J gene is TRBJ1-1, and the D gene may be TRBD1, 5 bases matching. The DNA sequence is TGCGCCAGCAAACCGGGACCGCGGGAAGAGACTGAAGCTTTCTTT. Its translation reads: CASKPGPREETEAFF.